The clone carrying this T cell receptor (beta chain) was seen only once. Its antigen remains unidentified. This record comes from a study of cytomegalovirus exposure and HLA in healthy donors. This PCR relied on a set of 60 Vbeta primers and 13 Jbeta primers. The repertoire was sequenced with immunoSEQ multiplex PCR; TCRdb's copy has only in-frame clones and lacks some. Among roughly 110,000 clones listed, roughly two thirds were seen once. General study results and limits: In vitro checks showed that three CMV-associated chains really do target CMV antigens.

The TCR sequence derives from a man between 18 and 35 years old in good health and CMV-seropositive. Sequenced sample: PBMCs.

Here the CDR3 DNA reads TGTGCCAGCAGCTTTGAGCGGGGGGGCCAAGAGACCCAGTACTTC. This gives the protein CASSFERGGQETQYF. The chain links TRBV7-6 to TRBJ2-5, with TRBD2 identical over 10 bases. This CDR3 is built from 15 residues. The V segment lost 3 bases and the J segment 1 base; nucleotides outside the gene matches: 2. Germline lookup yields CDR1 SGHVS and CDR2 FNYEAQ.